This T cell receptor (beta chain) was profiled in a study of blood T cell repertoires in COVID-19. Background on the study: There were acute and convalescent COVID-19 samples, and they came from the United States, Italy and Spain. PBMCs, B-cell-depleted T cells, or T cells were the source of the cDNA or gDNA that made up the material.

CDR3 length: 18 amino acids. Germline V gene data show CDR1 as LNHDA and CDR2 as SQIVND (reference sequence). V shed 3 bases and J 0 bases; nucleotides not matched to a gene: 11. Under the authors' procedure: Nucleated cell number was recorded as an estimate derived from reference gene primer amplification. Some clones are missing from TCRdb's copy, which holds only in-frame ones; the method was immunoSEQ multiplex PCR. The V and J calls and clone size were taken over from that table, and D and trimming were inferred from the DNA. The repertoire consists of around 40,000 clones, with 75% to 90% occurring once and the leading ten covering 20% to 25%.

V is TRBV19 and J is TRBJ1-5; TRBD1 matches 7 bases. The clonotype was recovered from a man aged 50 to 60 with active COVID-19. Sequenced input: peripheral blood. The CDR3 nucleotides read TGTGCCAGTAGTATGGACTTGGGACAGACCTATAGCAATCAGCCCCAGCATTTT. Its protein is CASSMDLGQTYSNQPQHF.